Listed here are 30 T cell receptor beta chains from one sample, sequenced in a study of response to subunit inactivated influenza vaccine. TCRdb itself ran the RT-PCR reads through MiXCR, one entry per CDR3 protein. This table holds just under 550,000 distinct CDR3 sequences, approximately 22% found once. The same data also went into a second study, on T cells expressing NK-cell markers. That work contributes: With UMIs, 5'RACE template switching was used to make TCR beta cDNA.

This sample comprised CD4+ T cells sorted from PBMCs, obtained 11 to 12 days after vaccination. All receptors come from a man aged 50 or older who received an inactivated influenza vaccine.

The CDR3 is CASSEGRDEQYF. The CDR3 region has the DNA TGTGCCAGCAGTGAAGGTAGGGATGAGCAGTACTTC. V is TRBV6-1 and J is TRBJ2-7, with unresolved D. Trimming cost V 1 base and J 7 bases, with 8 bases left between them. The CDR3 has 12 amino acids. Germline V gene data show CDR1 as MNHNS and CDR2 as SASEGT.

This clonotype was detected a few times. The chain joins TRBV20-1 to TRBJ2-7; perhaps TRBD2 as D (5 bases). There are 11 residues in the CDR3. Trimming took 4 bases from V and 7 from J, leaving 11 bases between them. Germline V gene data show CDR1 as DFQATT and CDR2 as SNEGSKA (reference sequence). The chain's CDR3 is CSATRGVEQYF. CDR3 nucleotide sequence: TGCAGTGCTACCCGGGGAGTGGAGCAGTACTTC.

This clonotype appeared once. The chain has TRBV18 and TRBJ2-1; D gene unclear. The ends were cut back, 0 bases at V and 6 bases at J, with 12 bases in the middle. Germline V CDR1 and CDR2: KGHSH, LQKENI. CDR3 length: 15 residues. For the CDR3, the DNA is TGTGCCAGCTCACCACCGGGTCTCCTGGTCAATGAGCAGTTCTTC. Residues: CASSPPGLLVNEQFF. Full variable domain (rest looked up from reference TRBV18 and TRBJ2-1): NAGVMQNPRHLVRRRGQEARLRCSPMKGHSHVYWYRQLPEEGLKFMVYLQKENIIDESGMPKERFSAEFPKEGPSILRIQQVVRGDSAAYFCASSPPGLLVNEQFFGPGTRLTVL.

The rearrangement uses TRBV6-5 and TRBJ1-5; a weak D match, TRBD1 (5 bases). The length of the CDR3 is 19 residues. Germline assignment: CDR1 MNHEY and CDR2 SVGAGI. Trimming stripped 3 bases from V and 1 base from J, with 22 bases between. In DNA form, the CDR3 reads TGTGCCAGCAGTTATCGCCCGACTAGAACTGGGGCGAGCAATCAGCCCCAGCATTTT. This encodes CASSYRPTRTGASNQPQHF.

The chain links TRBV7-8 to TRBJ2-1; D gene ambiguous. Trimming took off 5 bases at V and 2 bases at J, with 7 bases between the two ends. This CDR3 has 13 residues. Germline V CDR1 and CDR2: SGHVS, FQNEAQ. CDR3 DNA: TGTGCCAGCAGCCTGAACACCTACAATGAGCAGTTCTTC. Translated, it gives CASSLNTYNEQFF.

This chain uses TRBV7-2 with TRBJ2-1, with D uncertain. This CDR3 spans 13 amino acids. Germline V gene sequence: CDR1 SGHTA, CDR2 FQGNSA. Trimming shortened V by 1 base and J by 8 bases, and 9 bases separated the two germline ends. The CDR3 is CASSLVADDEQFF. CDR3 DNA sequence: TGTGCCAGCAGCTTAGTCGCAGACGATGAGCAGTTCTTC.

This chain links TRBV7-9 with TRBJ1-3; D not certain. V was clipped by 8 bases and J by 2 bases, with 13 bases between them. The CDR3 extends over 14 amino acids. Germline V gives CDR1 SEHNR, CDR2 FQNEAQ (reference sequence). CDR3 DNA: TGTGCCAGCTCCGGCGTCCTAGCTGGAAACACCATATATTTT. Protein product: CASSGVLAGNTIYF. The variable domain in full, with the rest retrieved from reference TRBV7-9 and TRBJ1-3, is DTGVSQNPRHKITKRGQNVTFRCDPISEHNRLYWYRQTLGQGPEFLTYFQNEAQLEKSRLLSDRFSAERPKGSFSTLEIQRTEQGDSAMYLCASSGVLAGNTIYFGEGSWLTVV.

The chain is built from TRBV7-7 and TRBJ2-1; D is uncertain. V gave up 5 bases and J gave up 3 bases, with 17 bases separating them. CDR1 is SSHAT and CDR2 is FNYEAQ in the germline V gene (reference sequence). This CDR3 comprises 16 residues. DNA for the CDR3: TGTGCCAGCAGCCCCCGGACCGCCTCTAACTACAATGAGCAGTTCTTC. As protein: CASSPRTASNYNEQFF.

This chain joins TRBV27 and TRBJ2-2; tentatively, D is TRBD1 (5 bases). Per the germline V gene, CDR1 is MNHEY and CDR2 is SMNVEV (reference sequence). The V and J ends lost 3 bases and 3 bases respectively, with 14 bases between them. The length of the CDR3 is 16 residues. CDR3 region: CASSLGRVGYTGELFF. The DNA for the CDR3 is TGTGCCAGCAGTTTGGGCAGGGTGGGTTACACCGGGGAGCTGTTTTTT.

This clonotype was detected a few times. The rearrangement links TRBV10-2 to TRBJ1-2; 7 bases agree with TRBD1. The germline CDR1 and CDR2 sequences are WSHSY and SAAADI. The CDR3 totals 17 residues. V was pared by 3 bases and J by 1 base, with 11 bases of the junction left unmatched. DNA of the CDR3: TGCGCCAGCAGTGATCCAATCCGGGACAGAGTTAACTATGGCTACACCTTC. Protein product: CASSDPIRDRVNYGYTF.

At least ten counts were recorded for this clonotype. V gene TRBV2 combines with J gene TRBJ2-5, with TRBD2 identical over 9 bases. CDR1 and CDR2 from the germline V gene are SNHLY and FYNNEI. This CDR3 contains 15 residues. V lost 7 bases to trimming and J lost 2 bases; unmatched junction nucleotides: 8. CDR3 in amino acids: CASNPIAGAQETQYF. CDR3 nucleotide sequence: TGTGCCAGCAATCCAATAGCGGGGGCACAAGAGACCCAGTACTTC. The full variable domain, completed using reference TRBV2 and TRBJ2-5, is EPEVTQTPSHQVTQMGQEVILRCVPISNHLYFYWYRQILGQKVEFLVSFYNNEISEKSEIFDDQFSVERPDGSNFTLKIRSTKLEDSAMYFCASNPIAGAQETQYFGPGTRLLVL.

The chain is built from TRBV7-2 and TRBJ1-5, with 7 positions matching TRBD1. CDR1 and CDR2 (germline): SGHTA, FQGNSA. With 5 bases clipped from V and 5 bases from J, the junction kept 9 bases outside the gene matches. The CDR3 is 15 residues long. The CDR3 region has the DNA TGTGCCAGCAGCCCAAAGGTAGGGGGCTATCAGCCCCAGCATTTT. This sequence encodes CASSPKVGGYQPQHF. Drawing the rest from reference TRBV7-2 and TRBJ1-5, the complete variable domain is GAGVSQSPSNKVTEKGKDVELRCDPISGHTALYWYRQSLGQGLEFLIYFQGNSAPDKSGLPSDRFSAERTGGSVSTLTIQRTQQEDSAVYLCASSPKVGGYQPQHFGDGTRLSIL.

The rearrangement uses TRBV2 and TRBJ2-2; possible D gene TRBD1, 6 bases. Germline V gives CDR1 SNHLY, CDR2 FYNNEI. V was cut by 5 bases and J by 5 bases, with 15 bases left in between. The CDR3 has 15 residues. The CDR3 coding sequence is TGTGCCAGCAGTCCTAACGGACAGTGGACCGGGGAGCTGTTTTTT. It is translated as CASSPNGQWTGELFF. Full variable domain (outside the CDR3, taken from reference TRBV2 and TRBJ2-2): EPEVTQTPSHQVTQMGQEVILRCVPISNHLYFYWYRQILGQKVEFLVSFYNNEISEKSEIFDDQFSVERPDGSNFTLKIRSTKLEDSAMYFCASSPNGQWTGELFFGEGSRLTVL.

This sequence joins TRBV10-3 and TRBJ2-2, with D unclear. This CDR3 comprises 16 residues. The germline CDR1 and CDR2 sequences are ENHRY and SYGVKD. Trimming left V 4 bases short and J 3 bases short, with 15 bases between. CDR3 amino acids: CAISGTSSWDTGELFF. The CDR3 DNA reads TGTGCCATCAGTGGAACATCTTCTTGGGACACCGGGGAGCTGTTTTTT.

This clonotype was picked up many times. The CDR3 region is CASRGTGDNTEAFF. The CDR3 DNA is TGTGCCAGTCGCGGGACAGGGGACAACACTGAAGCTTTCTTT. The chain is built from TRBV10-3 and TRBJ1-1, with 10 bases lining up with TRBD1. Germline values: CDR1 ENHRY, CDR2 SYGVKD. Germline trimming cut 10 bases from V and 2 bases from J; bases unmatched to any gene: 7. The CDR3 sequence is 14 residues long.

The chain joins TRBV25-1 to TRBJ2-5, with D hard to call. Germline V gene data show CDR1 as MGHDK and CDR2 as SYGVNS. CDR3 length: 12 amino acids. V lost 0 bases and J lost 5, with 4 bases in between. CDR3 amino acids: CASSEYWETQYF. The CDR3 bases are TGTGCCAGCAGTGAATATTGGGAGACCCAGTACTTC.

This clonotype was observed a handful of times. CDR3 coding DNA: TGTGCCAGCAGTGCACGGACTAGCGGGAGTGGCGAGCAGTACTTC. Protein sequence: CASSARTSGSGEQYF. V gene TRBV2 combines with J gene TRBJ2-7, with 13 bases identical to TRBD2. Per the germline V gene, CDR1 is SNHLY and CDR2 is FYNNEI. With V trimmed by 4 bases and J by 6 bases, 6 bases remained unmatched. The CDR3 is 15 residues long.

CDR3 protein: CASSPFLGAMGNTEAFF. CDR3 nucleotides: TGTGCCAGCAGTCCGTTTTTGGGGGCAATGGGTAACACTGAAGCTTTCTTT. V is TRBV28 and J is TRBJ1-1; D perhaps matches TRBD1 (6 bases). This CDR3 contains 17 residues. The germline CDR1 and CDR2 sequences are MDHEN and SYDVKM. The ends were cut back, 5 bases at V and 2 bases at J, with 21 bases in the middle.

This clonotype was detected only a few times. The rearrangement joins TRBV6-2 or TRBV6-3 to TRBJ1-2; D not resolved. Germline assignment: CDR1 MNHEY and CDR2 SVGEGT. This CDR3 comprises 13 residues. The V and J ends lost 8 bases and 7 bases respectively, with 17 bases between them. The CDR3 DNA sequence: TGTGCCAGCGCCTCCGAACCCCAGCGTGGCTACACCTTC. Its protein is CASASEPQRGYTF.

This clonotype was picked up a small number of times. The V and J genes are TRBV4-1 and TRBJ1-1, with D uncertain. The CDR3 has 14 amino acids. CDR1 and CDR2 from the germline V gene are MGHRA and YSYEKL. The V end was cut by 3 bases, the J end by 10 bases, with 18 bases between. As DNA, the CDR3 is TGCGCCAGCAGCCAGGCCTTGGGTCCCACGGGAGCTTTCTTT. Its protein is CASSQALGPTGAFF.

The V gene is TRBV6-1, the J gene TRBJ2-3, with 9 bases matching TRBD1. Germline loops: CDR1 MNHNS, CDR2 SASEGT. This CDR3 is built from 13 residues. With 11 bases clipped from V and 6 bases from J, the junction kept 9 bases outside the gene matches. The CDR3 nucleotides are TGTGCCGAGGGACAGGGTAGGTGGGATACGCAGTATTTT. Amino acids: CAEGQGRWDTQYF.

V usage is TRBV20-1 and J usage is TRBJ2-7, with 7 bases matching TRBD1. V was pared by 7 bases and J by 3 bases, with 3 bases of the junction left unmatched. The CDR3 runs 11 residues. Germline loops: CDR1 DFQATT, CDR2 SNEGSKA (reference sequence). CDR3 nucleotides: TGCAGTGGAGACAGGGACTACGAGCAGTACTTC. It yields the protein CSGDRDYEQYF.

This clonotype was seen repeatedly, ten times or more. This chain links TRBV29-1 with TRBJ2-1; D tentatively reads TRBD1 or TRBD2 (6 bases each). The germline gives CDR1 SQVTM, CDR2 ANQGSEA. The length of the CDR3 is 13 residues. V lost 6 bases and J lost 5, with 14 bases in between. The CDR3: CSVIPGADNEQFF. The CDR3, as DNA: TGCAGCGTCATACCGGGGGCGGACAATGAGCAGTTCTTC.

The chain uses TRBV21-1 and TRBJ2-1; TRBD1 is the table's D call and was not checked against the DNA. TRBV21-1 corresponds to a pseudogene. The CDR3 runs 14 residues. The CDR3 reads CASRPGQGSREQFF. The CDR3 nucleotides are TGTGCCAGCAGACCAGGACAGGGGAGCCGCGAGCAGTTCTTC.

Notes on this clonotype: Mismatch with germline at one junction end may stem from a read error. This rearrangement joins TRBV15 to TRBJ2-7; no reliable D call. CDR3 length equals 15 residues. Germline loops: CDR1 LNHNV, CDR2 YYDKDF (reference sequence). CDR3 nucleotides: TGTGCCGCCAGCAGAGGCCCGGGTGTCGGCGACGAGCAGTACTTC. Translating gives CAASRGPGVGDEQYF.

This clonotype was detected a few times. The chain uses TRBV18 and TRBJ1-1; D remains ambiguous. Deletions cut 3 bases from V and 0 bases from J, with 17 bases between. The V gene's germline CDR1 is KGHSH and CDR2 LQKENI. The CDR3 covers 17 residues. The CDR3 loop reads CASSPSTLGRLNTEAFF. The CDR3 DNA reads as TGTGCCAGCTCACCGTCTACCCTCGGACGCCTGAACACTGAAGCTTTCTTT.

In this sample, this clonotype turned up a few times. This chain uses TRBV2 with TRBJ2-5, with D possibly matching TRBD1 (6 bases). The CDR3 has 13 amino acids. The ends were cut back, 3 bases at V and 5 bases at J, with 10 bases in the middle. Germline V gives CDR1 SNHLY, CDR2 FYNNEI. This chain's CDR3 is CASSDWDTETQYF. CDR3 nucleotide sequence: TGTGCCAGCAGTGATTGGGACACGGAGACCCAGTACTTC.

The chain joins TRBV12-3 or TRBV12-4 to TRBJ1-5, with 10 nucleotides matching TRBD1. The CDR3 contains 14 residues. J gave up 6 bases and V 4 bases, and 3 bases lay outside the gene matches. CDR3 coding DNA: TGTGCCAGCAGTTACCGGACAGGGGGTCAGCCCCAGCATTTT. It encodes CASSYRTGGQPQHF.

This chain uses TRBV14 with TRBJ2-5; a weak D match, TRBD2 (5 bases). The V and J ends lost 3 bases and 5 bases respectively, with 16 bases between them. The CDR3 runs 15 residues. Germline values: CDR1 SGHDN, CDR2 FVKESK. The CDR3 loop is CASSHLRTVAETQYF. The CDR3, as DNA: TGTGCCAGCAGCCATTTACGGACTGTCGCTGAGACCCAGTACTTC.

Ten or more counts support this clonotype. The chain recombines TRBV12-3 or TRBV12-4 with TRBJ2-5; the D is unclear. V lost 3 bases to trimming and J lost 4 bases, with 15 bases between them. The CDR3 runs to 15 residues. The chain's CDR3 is CASSLAVIGRETQYF. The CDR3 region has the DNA TGTGCCAGCAGTTTGGCCGTAATCGGGCGAGAGACCCAGTACTTC.